The present T cell receptor (beta chain) was sequenced within a study of post-analysis software for immune sequencing data. Study observations and caveats: TRBV5-6, TRBV5-1 and TRBV20-1 were among roughly 5 TRBV segments more frequent in patients than controls.

V trimming: 1 base; J trimming: 3 bases; junction bases outside the gene matches: 5. The CDR3 extends over 16 amino acids. Germline values: CDR1 MGHRA, CDR2 YSYEKL. Prepared TCR beta cDNA libraries contained unique molecular identifiers. Each CDR3 protein gets one entry after TCRdb re-called the PCR reads with MiXCR. The table lists approximately 360,000 distinct CDR3 sequences, less than 40% of them singletons. As concerns this clonotype: Its antigen is unidentified.

The genes are TRBV4-1 and TRBJ2-1, with 8 bases matching TRBD2. This receptor was obtained from a girl aged 10 to 17 with multiple sclerosis. Sequenced sample: blood. In nucleotides, the CDR3 is TGCGCCAGCAGCCAAGCAGACGGGGGGGGCTACAATGAGCAGTTCTTC. Its protein product is CASSQADGGGYNEQFF.